The entry below describes one T cell receptor (beta chain). Only in-frame clones appear in the TCRdb table, and some are missing; sequencing was by immunoSEQ multiplex PCR. This sample has fewer than 250,000 clones, with about 86% found just once. Germline values: CDR1 GTSNPN, CDR2 SVGIG (reference sequence). V lost 0 bases and J 3 bases, leaving 12 bases between the germline ends. The CDR3 runs to 14 residues. This record belongs to a study of blood T cell repertoires in COVID-19. Study in general: Acute and convalescent COVID-19 specimens originated in the United States, Italy and Spain. The cDNA or gDNA used as material had been derived from T cells, B-cell-depleted T cells, or PBMCs.

The TCR originated in a man aged 50 or older with active or convalescent COVID-19. Material: peripheral blood. V gene TRBV30 combines with J gene TRBJ2-7; D is undetermined. The CDR3: CAWSVPRLGYEQYF. The CDR3 DNA sequence: TGTGCCTGGAGTGTACCGCGACTTGGCTACGAGCAGTACTTC.